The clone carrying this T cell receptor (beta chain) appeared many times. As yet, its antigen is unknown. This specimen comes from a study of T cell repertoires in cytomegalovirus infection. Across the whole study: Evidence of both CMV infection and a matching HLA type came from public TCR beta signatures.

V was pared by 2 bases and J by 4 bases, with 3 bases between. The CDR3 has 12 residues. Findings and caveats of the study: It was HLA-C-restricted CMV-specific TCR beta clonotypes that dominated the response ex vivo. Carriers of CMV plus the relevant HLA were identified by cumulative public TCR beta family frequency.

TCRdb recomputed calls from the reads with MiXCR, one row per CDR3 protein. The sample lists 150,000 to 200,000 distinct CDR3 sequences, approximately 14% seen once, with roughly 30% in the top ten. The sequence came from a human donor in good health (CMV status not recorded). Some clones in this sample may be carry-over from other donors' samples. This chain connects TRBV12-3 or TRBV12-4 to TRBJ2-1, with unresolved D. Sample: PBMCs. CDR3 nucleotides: TGTGCCAGCAGTTTATCTTACAATGAGCAGTTCTTC. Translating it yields CASSLSYNEQFF.